One TCR beta chain is described in this entry. What it binds is not known. Blood was collected once per donor into heparin, averaging roughly 120 mL. The sample originates from a study of beta chain features in type 1 diabetes. Findings and caveats of the study: Shortening of TCRB CDR3s, moderate but significant, appeared in all four CD4+ subsets of Type 1 diabetes patients.

Expressed TCRB transcripts were sequenced, since all the RNA that had been isolated was reverse transcribed. The method was immunoSEQ multiplex PCR; TCRdb's version includes in-frame clones alone and lacks a portion of them. The data show about 650,000 clones, around 12% seen once. Trimming pared 3 bases from V and 0 bases from J, leaving 6 bases between. CDR1 and CDR2 (germline): MNHEY, SVGAGI. The CDR3 runs 15 residues. The clonotype originates from a man aged 30 to 39 with type 1 diabetes. The chain couples TRBV6-5 to TRBJ2-6, with a weak D call TRBD1 (5 bases). Sample: naive CD4+ T cells from blood. CDR3 sequence reads: CASSYQGSGANVLTF. Here the CDR3 DNA reads TGTGCCAGCAGTTATCAGGGCTCTGGGGCCAACGTCCTGACTTTC.